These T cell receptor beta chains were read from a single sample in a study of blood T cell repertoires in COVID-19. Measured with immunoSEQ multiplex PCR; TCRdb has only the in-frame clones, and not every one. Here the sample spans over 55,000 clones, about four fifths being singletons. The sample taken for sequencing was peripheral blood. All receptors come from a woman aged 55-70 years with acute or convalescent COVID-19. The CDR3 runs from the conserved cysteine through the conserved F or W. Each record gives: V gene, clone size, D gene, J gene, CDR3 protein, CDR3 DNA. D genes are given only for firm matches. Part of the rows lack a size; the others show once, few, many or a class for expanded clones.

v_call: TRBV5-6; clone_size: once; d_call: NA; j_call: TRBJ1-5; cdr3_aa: CASSLKPNQPQHF; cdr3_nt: TGTGCCAGCAGCTTGAAGCCCAATCAGCCCCAGCATTTT
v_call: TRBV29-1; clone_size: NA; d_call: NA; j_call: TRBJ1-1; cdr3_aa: CSAAGQMNTEAFF; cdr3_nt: TGCAGCGCTGCCGGACAGATGAACACTGAAGCTTTCTTT
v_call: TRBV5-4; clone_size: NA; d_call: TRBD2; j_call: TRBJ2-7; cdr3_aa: CASSYGLAGREQYF; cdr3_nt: TGTGCCAGCAGCTATGGACTAGCGGGGCGCGAGCAGTACTTC
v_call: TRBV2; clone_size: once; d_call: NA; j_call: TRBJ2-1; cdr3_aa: CASSGLYNEQFF; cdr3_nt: TGTGCCAGCAGCGGACTTTACAATGAGCAGTTCTTC
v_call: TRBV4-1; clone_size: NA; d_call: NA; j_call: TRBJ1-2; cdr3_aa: CASSQDPLRGSYGYTF; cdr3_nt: TGCGCCAGCAGCCAAGATCCCCTTCGGGGGAGCTATGGCTACACCTTC
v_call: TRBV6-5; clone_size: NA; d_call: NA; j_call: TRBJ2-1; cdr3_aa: CASSYYSGDNEQFF; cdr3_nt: TGTGCCAGCAGTTACTACTCAGGGGACAATGAGCAGTTCTTC
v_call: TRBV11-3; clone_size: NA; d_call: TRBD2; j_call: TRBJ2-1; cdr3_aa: CASSSTSGSGEQFF; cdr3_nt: TGTGCCAGCAGCTCCACTAGCGGGAGCGGCGAGCAGTTCTTC
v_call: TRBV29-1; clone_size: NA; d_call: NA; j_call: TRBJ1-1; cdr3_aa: CSVRQSMNTEAFF; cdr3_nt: TGCAGCGTCCGACAGAGTATGAACACTGAAGCTTTCTTT
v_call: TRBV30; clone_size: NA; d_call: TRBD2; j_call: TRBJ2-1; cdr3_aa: CAWSVGRGGTEQFF; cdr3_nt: TGTGCCTGGAGTGTGGGGCGGGGGGGGACTGAGCAGTTCTTC
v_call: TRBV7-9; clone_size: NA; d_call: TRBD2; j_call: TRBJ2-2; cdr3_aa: CASSSLGGDYTGELFF; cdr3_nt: TGTGCCAGCAGCTCCCTCGGGGGGGACTACACCGGGGAGCTGTTTTTT
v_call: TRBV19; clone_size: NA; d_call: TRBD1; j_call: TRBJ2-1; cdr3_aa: CASSKGQGGLNEQFF; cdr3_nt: TGTGCCAGTAGTAAGGGACAGGGAGGGCTCAATGAGCAGTTCTTC
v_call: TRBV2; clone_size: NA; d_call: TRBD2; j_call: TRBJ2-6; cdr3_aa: CASSDFGLAGGMPGANVLTF; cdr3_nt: TGTGCCAGCAGTGATTTTGGGCTAGCGGGGGGGATGCCTGGGGCCAACGTCCTGACTTTC
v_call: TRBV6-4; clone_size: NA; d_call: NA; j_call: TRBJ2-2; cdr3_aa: CASSPTANTGELFF; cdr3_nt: TGTGCCAGCAGCCCGACAGCGAACACCGGGGAGCTGTTTTTT
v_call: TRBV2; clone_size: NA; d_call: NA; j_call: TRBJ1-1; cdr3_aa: CATKTRGTEAFF; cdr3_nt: TGTGCCACCAAAACCAGGGGCACTGAAGCTTTCTTT
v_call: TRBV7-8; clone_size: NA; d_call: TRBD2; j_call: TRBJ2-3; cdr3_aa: CASSSLVPMTSGRTKSTDTQYF; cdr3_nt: TGTGCCAGCAGCTCCTTAGTTCCCATGACTAGCGGGCGAACGAAGAGCACAGATACGCAGTATTTT
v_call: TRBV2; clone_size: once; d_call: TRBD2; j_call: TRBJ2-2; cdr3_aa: CASTPSSGGSTGELFF; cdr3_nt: TGTGCCAGTACACCCTCTAGCGGGGGGTCCACCGGGGAGCTGTTTTTT
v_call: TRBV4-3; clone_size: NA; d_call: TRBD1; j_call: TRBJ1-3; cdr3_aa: CASSQTGGPLGNTIYF; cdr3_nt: TGCGCCAGCAGCCAGACAGGGGGACCCCTCGGAAACACCATATATTTT
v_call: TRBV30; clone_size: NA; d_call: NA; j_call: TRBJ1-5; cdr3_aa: CAWSAGVGNQPQHF; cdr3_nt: TGTGCCTGGAGTGCGGGGGTGGGCAATCAGCCCCAGCATTTT
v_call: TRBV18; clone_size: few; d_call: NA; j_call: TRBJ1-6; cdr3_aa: CASSPAGPYNSPLHF; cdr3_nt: TGTGCCAGCTCACCAGCGGGGCCCTATAATTCACCCCTCCACTTT
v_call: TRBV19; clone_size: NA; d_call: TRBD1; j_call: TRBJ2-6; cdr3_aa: CASETGASGANVLTF; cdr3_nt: TGTGCCAGTGAAACAGGGGCCTCTGGGGCCAACGTCCTGACTTTC
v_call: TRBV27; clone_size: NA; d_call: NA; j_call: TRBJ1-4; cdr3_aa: CASSFVATNEKLFF; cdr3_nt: TGTGCCAGCAGTTTCGTAGCAACTAATGAAAAACTGTTTTTT
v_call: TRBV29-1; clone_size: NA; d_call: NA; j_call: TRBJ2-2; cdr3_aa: CSVNRVDTGELFF; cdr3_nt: TGCAGCGTGAACAGGGTCGACACCGGGGAGCTGTTTTTT
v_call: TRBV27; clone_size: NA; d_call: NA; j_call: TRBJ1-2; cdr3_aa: CASSSAGDYGYTF; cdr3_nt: TGTGCCAGCAGTTCGGCAGGGGACTATGGCTACACCTTC
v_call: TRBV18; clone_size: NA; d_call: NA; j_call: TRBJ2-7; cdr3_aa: CASSPDGGYEQYF; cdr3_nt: TGTGCCAGCTCACCGGACGGAGGCTACGAGCAGTACTTC
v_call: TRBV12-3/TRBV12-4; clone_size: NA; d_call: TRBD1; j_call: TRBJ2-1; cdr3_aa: CASRIDRVSEQFF; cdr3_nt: TGTGCCAGCAGGATAGACAGGGTCTCTGAGCAGTTCTTC
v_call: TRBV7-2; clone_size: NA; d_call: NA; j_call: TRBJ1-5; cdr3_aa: CASSFKGNSNQPQHF; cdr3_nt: TGTGCCAGCAGCTTCAAGGGGAATAGCAATCAGCCCCAGCATTTT
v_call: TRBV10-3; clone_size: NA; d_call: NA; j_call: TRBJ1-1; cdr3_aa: CAIRARNTEAFF; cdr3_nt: TGTGCCATCAGGGCACGGAACACTGAAGCTTTCTTT
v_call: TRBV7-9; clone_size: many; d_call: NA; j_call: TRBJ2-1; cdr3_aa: CASSLAGRKNSYNEQFF; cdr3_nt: TGTGCCAGCAGCTTAGCGGGCAGGAAGAACTCCTACAATGAGCAGTTCTTC